This T cell receptor (beta chain) appears in the sequencing data of a study of T cells in Graves' hyperthyroidism and ophthalmopathy. Broader study findings: Ophthalmopathy was distinguished from stable hyperthyroidism by 13 V-J signatures.

Details on this clonotype: Its target is unknown.

Graves' hyperthyroidism is called stable when ophthalmopathy does not progress within 18 months. The CDR3 consists of 15 residues. V lost 4 bases and J lost 6, with 19 bases in between. CDR1 is SGHRS and CDR2 is YFSETQ in the germline V gene. RNA transcripts provided the source from which TCR beta CDR3 regions were amplified. An initial round of RT-PCR targeting the TCR CDR3 relied on the HTBI primer set. Each CDR3 protein gets one entry after TCRdb re-called the multiplex PCR reads with MiXCR. The sample lists 600,000 to 800,000 distinct CDR3 sequences, around a third occurring once. Material: blood. The chain links TRBV5-1 to TRBJ1-1; perhaps TRBD1 as D (6 bases). This clonotype was sampled from a woman aged 40-49 years with Graves' hyperthyroidism. CDR3 residues: CASSGARTPGAEAFF. CDR3 DNA: TGCGCCAGCAGCGGCGCCAGGACCCCAGGGGCTGAAGCTTTCTTT.